These 28 T cell receptor beta chains originate from one sample sequenced in a study of blood T cell repertoires in COVID-19. Sequencing used immunoSEQ multiplex PCR; TCRdb keeps in-frame clones, though not all of them. The table records tens of thousands of clones, approximately 91% of them present only once. Specimen: peripheral blood. The receptors originated from a woman in her 70s with acute or convalescent COVID-19.

The gene calls are TRBV28 and TRBJ1-2; 8 bases match TRBD1. V lost 2 bases and J lost 0; bases outside the gene matches: 8. Per germline, CDR1 MDHEN and CDR2 SYDVKM. The CDR3 has 17 residues. Here the CDR3 reads CASSLGWDRKANYGYTF. CDR3 sequence (DNA): TGTGCCAGCAGTTTAGGTTGGGACAGGAAAGCTAACTATGGCTACACCTTC.

The rearrangement joins TRBV19 to TRBJ1-5, with TRBD1 identical over 9 bases. The germline gives CDR1 LNHDA, CDR2 SQIVND (reference sequence). V shed 6 bases and J 4 bases; nucleotides not matched to a gene: 4. The CDR3 is 14 residues long. This CDR3 reads CASSQTGGNQPQHF. CDR3 coding DNA: TGTGCCAGTAGCCAGACAGGGGGAAATCAGCCCCAGCATTTT.

The chain couples TRBV6-4 to TRBJ1-1; 8 bases are shared with TRBD1. From germline, CDR1 is MRHNA and CDR2 SNTAGT. There are 15 residues in the CDR3. Trimming took 6 bases from V and 6 from J; bases not matched to a gene: 12. DNA for the CDR3: TGTGCCAGCAGGGAAGGACAGGGCTTGCACGCTGAAGCTTTCTTT. Protein product: CASREGQGLHAEAFF.

The chain links TRBV3-1 (or the pseudogene TRBV3-2) to TRBJ1-1; the match to TRBD1 covers 7 bases. Germline lookup yields CDR1 LGHDT and CDR2 YNNKEL (reference sequence). The CDR3 totals 15 residues. V gave up 5 bases and J gave up 1 base; unmatched junction bases: 7. The CDR3 loop reads CASSFTGQQNTEAFF. The CDR3 coding sequence is TGTGCCAGCAGCTTTACGGGACAGCAGAACACTGAAGCTTTCTTT.

The V gene is TRBV30, the J gene TRBJ2-7; 9 bases match TRBD1. Germline loops: CDR1 GTSNPN, CDR2 SVGIG (reference sequence). V shed 8 bases and J 1 base; nucleotides not matched to a gene: 3. The CDR3 loop spans 12 amino acids. CDR3 DNA: TGTGCCCTAGGGACAGGGTCCTACGAGCAGTACTTC. Protein sequence: CALGTGSYEQYF.

The J gene is TRBJ1-5, the V gene TRBV6-6, with 9 bases identical to TRBD1. The CDR3 totals 16 residues. V shed 4 bases and J 1 base; nucleotides not matched to a gene: 5. The germline V gene has CDR1 MNHNY and CDR2 SVGAGI (reference sequence). CDR3 residues: CASSSTGGFSNQPQHF. CDR3 DNA: TGTGCCAGCAGTTCAACAGGGGGCTTCAGCAATCAGCCCCAGCATTTT.

The chain carries TRBV29-1 and TRBJ1-2; 7 nucleotides agree with TRBD1. V lost 7 bases and J lost 4; bases outside the gene matches: 9. The CDR3 has 13 amino acids. The germline gives CDR1 SQVTM, CDR2 ANQGSEA. The CDR3 region has the DNA TGCAGCGCCGGGACAGATAAAGTCTATGGCTACACCTTC. Its translation is CSAGTDKVYGYTF. The full variable domain, in which reference TRBV29-1 and TRBJ1-2 provide the parts outside the CDR3, is SAVISQKPSRDICQRGTSLTIQCQVDSQVTMMFWYRQQPGQSLTLIATANQGSEATYESGFVIDKFPISRPNLTFSTLTVSNMSPEDSSIYLCSAGTDKVYGYTFGSGTRLTVV.

CDR3 nucleotide sequence: TGCGCCAGCAGGTTGACCTTCCGGGACAGGGCTGGCTACACCTTC. Encoded protein: CASRLTFRDRAGYTF. The chain links TRBV4-1 to TRBJ1-2; 9 nucleotides line up with TRBD1. The germline gives CDR1 MGHRA, CDR2 YSYEKL. The CDR3 is made up of 15 amino acids. Trimming cost V 6 bases and J 7 bases; bases outside gene matches: 12.

To note about this clone: At the DNA level, this CDR3 is encoded by other sequences in the same sample as well. The genes are TRBV6-1 and TRBJ1-5; maybe TRBD1 (6 bases). CDR1 MNHNS and CDR2 SASEGT come from the germline V gene. CDR3 length: 15 residues. V gave up 2 bases and J gave up 0 bases, with 8 bases separating them. CDR3 sequence: CASSERGNSNQPQHF. In DNA, the CDR3 is TGTGCCAGCAGTGAAAGGGGGAATAGCAATCAGCCCCAGCATTTT.

The gene calls are TRBV5-1 and TRBJ2-2; D call uncertain. V lost 1 base, J lost 1 base, and 5 bases lay in between. This CDR3 contains 14 residues. Germline CDR1 SGHRS, CDR2 YFSETQ. As DNA, the CDR3 is TGCGCCAGCAGCTTGACAGAGAACACCGGGGAGCTGTTTTTT. Protein: CASSLTENTGELFF.

The chain carries TRBV5-1 and TRBJ2-7; D is possibly TRBD1 (6 bases). CDR1 is SGHRS and CDR2 is YFSETQ in the germline V gene. The CDR3 loop spans 12 amino acids. Deletions cut 7 bases from V and 3 bases from J, with 11 bases between. The CDR3 sequence: CASEGEGYEQYF. The CDR3 nucleotides read TGCGCCAGCGAGGGGGAAGGCTACGAGCAGTACTTC.

V gene TRBV19 combines with J gene TRBJ1-1; 8 nucleotides agree with TRBD1. This CDR3 is 15 amino acids long. J was trimmed by 4 bases and V by 4 bases; bases with no gene match: 8. The germline V gene encodes CDR1 LNHDA and CDR2 SQIVND (reference sequence). CDR3 in DNA: TGTGCCAGTAGTAAGCCAGGGGGCCGCGGCACTGAAGCTTTCTTT. It yields the protein CASSKPGGRGTEAFF.

The V gene is TRBV29-1, the J gene TRBJ1-1, with 9 bases aligning to TRBD1. This CDR3 comprises 12 residues. V lost 8 bases to trimming and J lost 1 base; unmatched junction nucleotides: 2. Germline V gives CDR1 SQVTM, CDR2 ANQGSEA. This CDR3 reads CSTGQGNTEAFF. For the CDR3, the DNA is TGCAGCACGGGACAGGGGAACACTGAAGCTTTCTTT.

In its sample, this clone was seen a few times. The rearrangement uses TRBV2 and TRBJ2-1; 9 positions agree with TRBD2. CDR1 and CDR2 (germline): SNHLY, FYNNEI. After removal of 9 bases from V and 10 bases from J, the junction contained 10 bases not matched to a gene. CDR3 length: 13 residues. CDR3 nucleotide sequence: TGTGCCAGTCGGTCTAGCGGGGCTCGGGAGCAGTTCTTC. It is translated as CASRSSGAREQFF.

The rearrangement links TRBV7-2 to TRBJ1-2, with D uncertain. The CDR3 runs 13 residues. The V and J ends lost 1 base and 6 bases respectively, with 9 bases between them. Germline CDR1 reads SGHTA; CDR2 reads FQGNSA. The CDR3 protein is CASSLDSVHGYTF. The CDR3 DNA follows: TGTGCCAGCAGCTTAGATTCAGTCCATGGCTACACCTTC. The full variable domain, rest sourced from reference TRBV7-2 and TRBJ1-2, is GAGVSQSPSNKVTEKGKDVELRCDPISGHTALYWYRQSLGQGLEFLIYFQGNSAPDKSGLPSDRFSAERTGGSVSTLTIQRTQQEDSAVYLCASSLDSVHGYTFGSGTRLTVV.

V and J are TRBV5-1 and TRBJ1-1; 8 bases fit TRBD1. V was pared by 4 bases and J by 6 bases, with 11 bases of the junction left unmatched. Germline V gives CDR1 SGHRS, CDR2 YFSETQ. The CDR3 is made up of 15 amino acids. The CDR3 loop reads CASSPTLDRDPEAFF. The CDR3 DNA reads as TGCGCCAGCAGCCCAACCCTGGACAGGGATCCTGAAGCTTTCTTT.

The chain combines TRBV11-2 with TRBJ2-1, with 13 bases aligning to TRBD2. V dropped 5 bases and J dropped 10; count of bases not matched to a gene: 11. Germline V lookup: CDR1 SGHAT, CDR2 FQNNGV. This CDR3 has 16 residues. This CDR3 is CASSLGLAGVPAEQFF. The CDR3, as DNA: TGTGCCAGCAGCCTAGGACTAGCGGGAGTCCCCGCCGAGCAGTTCTTC. The complete variable domain, with remaining parts taken from reference TRBV11-2 and TRBJ2-1, reads EAGVAQSPRYKIIEKRQSVAFWCNPISGHATLYWYQQILGQGPKLLIQFQNNGVVDDSQLPKDRFSAERLKGVDSTLKIQPAKLEDSAVYLCASSLGLAGVPAEQFFGPGTRLTVL.

This sequence joins TRBV24-1 and TRBJ2-1; 12 bases align to TRBD2. J lost 8 bases, V lost 5 bases, and 12 bases had no gene match. This CDR3 is 17 amino acids long. Per germline, CDR1 KGHDR and CDR2 SFDVKD. The CDR3 loop is CATSGVTSGREGDEQFF. The CDR3 DNA reads as TGTGCCACCAGTGGTGTGACTAGCGGGAGAGAAGGCGATGAGCAGTTCTTC.

On this clone: A read error may account for a junction end that differs from germline. This rearrangement joins TRBV6-5 to TRBJ2-7; 9 bases agree with TRBD2. This CDR3 region has 15 residues. Germline CDR1 and CDR2: MNHEY and SVGAGI. The CDR3 reads CASSDSSGNGHEQYF. Written as DNA, the CDR3 is TGTGCCAGCAGTGACTCTAGCGGGAACGGTCACGAGCAGTACTTC.

The CDR3 DNA is TGCAGTGCTAGTAAGGAGCTCTCCCGCTACGAGCAGTACTTC. Its translation: CSASKELSRYEQYF. This chain joins TRBV20-1 and TRBJ2-7; D call uncertain. Germline loops: CDR1 DFQATT, CDR2 SNEGSKA (reference sequence). V was cut by 3 bases and J by 3 bases, with 15 bases left in between. CDR3 length: 14 residues.

The CDR3 nucleotides are TGTGCCAGTAGTTCACTCCCGGGACAGGGGTACGAGCAGTACTTC. Translated, it gives CASSSLPGQGYEQYF. The chain is built from TRBV19 and TRBJ2-7; 10 nucleotides agree with TRBD1. The junction had 8 bases not matched to a gene; V was cut back by 5 bases and J by 4 bases. Germline V lookup: CDR1 LNHDA, CDR2 SQIVND (reference sequence). CDR3 length equals 15 residues.

A remark on this clone: The sample holds other DNA sequences that translate to the same CDR3. The V call is TRBV18, the J call TRBJ2-3; D ambiguous. Between the trimmed V and J ends, which lost 2 bases and 0 bases, there was a span of 3 bases. Looked up from germline, CDR1 is KGHSH and CDR2 is LQKENI. The CDR3 is 13 residues long. CDR3 sequence reads: CASSPSSTDTQYF. CDR3 DNA: TGTGCCAGCTCACCATCTAGCACAGATACGCAGTATTTT.

The chain joins TRBV3-1 (or the pseudogene TRBV3-2) to TRBJ2-5; 7 bases line up with TRBD2. CDR3 length: 16 amino acids. Germline V lookup: CDR1 LGHDT, CDR2 YNNKEL (reference sequence). The V gene end was trimmed by 2 bases and the J gene end by 2 bases; junction bases not matched to a gene: 8. This CDR3 is CASSQSRASGQETQYF. DNA for the CDR3: TGTGCCAGCAGCCAATCCCGAGCTAGCGGACAAGAGACCCAGTACTTC.

This chain links TRBV28 with TRBJ1-1, with 9 bases identical to TRBD1. The V gene's germline CDR1 is MDHEN and CDR2 SYDVKM. The CDR3 spans 13 residues. V shed 2 bases and J 7 bases; nucleotides not matched to a gene: 2. The DNA of the CDR3 is TGTGCCAGCAGTTTACGGGACAGGGATGAAGCTTTCTTT. Its translation: CASSLRDRDEAFF. Based on the CDR3 plus reference TRBV28 and TRBJ1-1, the full variable domain is DVKVTQSSRYLVKRTGEKVFLECVQDMDHENMFWYRQDPGLGLRLIYFSYDVKMKEKGDIPEGYSVSREKKERFSLILESASTNQTSMYLCASSLRDRDEAFFGQGTRLTVV.

This chain links TRBV5-1 with TRBJ1-1; 8 bases line up with TRBD1. V shed 2 bases, J shed 6 bases, and the junction held 9 bases outside the gene matches. The CDR3 spans 15 residues. Germline V gene lookup returns CDR1 SGHRS and CDR2 YFSETQ. CDR3 amino acids: CASSFFQGASAEAFF. The CDR3, as DNA: TGCGCCAGCAGCTTTTTCCAGGGGGCAAGCGCTGAAGCTTTCTTT.

V gene TRBV13 combines with J gene TRBJ2-1; D might be TRBD2 (5 bases). Trimming stripped 8 bases from V and 3 bases from J, with 14 bases between. From germline, CDR1 is PRHDT and CDR2 FYEKMQ (reference sequence). The CDR3 sequence is 14 residues long. The CDR3 loop is CASRLWTRYNEQFF. CDR3 bases: TGTGCCAGCCGCCTTTGGACTCGCTACAATGAGCAGTTCTTC.

This clone was seen a few times. The chain employs TRBV27 and TRBJ1-6; no definite D call. Trimming left V 6 bases short and J 0 bases short, with 9 bases between. There are 15 residues in the CDR3. CDR1 is MNHEY and CDR2 is SMNVEV in the germline V gene (reference sequence). The CDR3, as DNA: TGTGCCAGCAGGGAGGGAAGCTCCTATAATTCACCCCTCCACTTT. Translating it yields CASREGSSYNSPLHF.

The chain recombines TRBV6-6 with TRBJ2-7; D might be TRBD1 (6 bases). The CDR3 is 14 amino acids. The germline gives CDR1 MNHNY, CDR2 SVGAGI (reference sequence). Trimming left V 6 bases short and J 8 bases short, with 20 bases between. CDR3 nucleotide sequence: TGTGCCAGCAGACTTCAGGGGCCAGGAACTAAGCAGTACTTC. This encodes CASRLQGPGTKQYF.